These 18 T cell receptor beta chains came from one sample sequenced in a study of blood T cells in healthy people across ages. A sample-barcoded 5' primer and a J-beta primer mix were used in a second PCR of about 6 to 11 cycles. TCRdb independently ran MiXCR on the 5' RACE reads; one entry per CDR3 protein. Of 850,000 to 1,300,000 distinct CDR3 sequences listed, 40% to 45% are singletons. The sequencing sample was made of blood. The receptors derive from a woman in her sixties in good health.

The chain combines TRBV3-1 with TRBJ2-3, with D hard to call. Germline CDR1 and CDR2: LGHDT and YNNKEL (reference sequence). V lost 5 bases and J 1 base, leaving 16 bases between the germline ends. This CDR3 region has 16 residues. This chain's CDR3 is CASSSPGEVGTDTQYF. The CDR3 bases are TGTGCCAGCAGCTCCCCAGGTGAAGTGGGCACAGATACGCAGTATTTT.

A note on this clonotype: One end of the junction is discordant with germline, which a read error may explain. The rearrangement links TRBV7-2 to TRBJ2-4, with 13 bases aligning to TRBD2. Germline V gives CDR1 SGHTA, CDR2 FQGNSA. The CDR3 has 14 residues. The CDR3 DNA reads as TGTGCCTGCAGCTTACGACTAGCGGGAGGCATTCAGTACTTC. Protein product: CACSLRLAGGIQYF.

Regarding this clonotype: One end of the junction is discordant with germline, which a read error may explain. V usage is TRBV7-2 and J usage is TRBJ2-1; tentatively, D is TRBD1 or TRBD2 (5 bases each). The germline V gene encodes CDR1 SGHTA and CDR2 FQGNSA. This CDR3 comprises 15 residues. The CDR3 loop is CASSPGLGAYNKQFF. CDR3 bases: TGTGCCAGCAGCCCGGGCCTCGGGGCATACAATAAGCAGTTCTTC.

The chain carries TRBV12-3 or TRBV12-4 and TRBJ2-5; D is undetermined. V was cut by 6 bases and J by 0 bases, with 5 bases left in between. The CDR3 has 12 amino acids. DNA for the CDR3: TGTGCCAGCAGATCACACCAAGAGACCCAGTACTTC. Translating gives CASRSHQETQYF.

This clonotype occurred once. The chain couples TRBV12-3 or TRBV12-4 to TRBJ2-5; TRBD1 is a possible D gene (5 bases). V was clipped by 1 base and J by 1 base, with 10 bases between them. CDR3 length: 15 amino acids. The chain's CDR3 is CASSLGTLSQETQYF. The CDR3 nucleotides are TGTGCCAGCAGTTTAGGGACACTGAGCCAAGAGACCCAGTACTTC.

The rearrangement joins TRBV4-1 to TRBJ2-1; possibly TRBD2 for D (5 bases). Trimming removed 4 bases at V and 1 base at J, with 17 bases between. Per the germline V gene, CDR1 is MGHRA and CDR2 is YSYEKL. This CDR3 comprises 17 residues. The CDR3 bases are TGCGCCAGCAGCCGAGATTTTAGCGACTCATCCTACAATGAGCAGTTCTTC. This sequence encodes CASSRDFSDSSYNEQFF.

This clonotype was seen more than once but under ten times. The chain carries TRBV4-2 and TRBJ2-5; TRBD2 agrees at 12 bases. The DNA end is a closer match to TRBJ2-7, so the J assignment may be wrong. The germline V gene encodes CDR1 LGHNA and CDR2 YNFKEQ. CDR3 length equals 15 residues. CDR3 coding DNA: TGTGCCAGTACTAACCTAGCGGGAGGGGTCCGCGAGCAGTACTTC. Its translation: CASTNLAGGVREQYF.

The V and J genes are TRBV4-1 and TRBJ2-1; a weak D match, TRBD2 (6 bases). This CDR3 spans 15 amino acids. Deletions cut 1 base from V and 2 bases from J, with 9 bases between. Germline CDR1 is MGHRA and CDR2 is YSYEKL. In DNA form, the CDR3 reads TGCGCCAGCAGCCAAGTCGGGACTCCCTACAATGAGCAGTTCTTC. This sequence encodes CASSQVGTPYNEQFF.

The chain carries TRBV4-2 and TRBJ2-5; D may be TRBD2 (5 bases). Germline CDR1 and CDR2: LGHNA and YNFKEQ. V lost 1 base to trimming and J lost 11 bases, with 14 bases between them. The CDR3 has 13 residues. The CDR3 nucleotides read TGTGCCAGCAGCCAAGGAGGGTACAATGAGCAGTACTTC. It encodes CASSQGGYNEQYF.

This clonotype occurred a few times. The chain uses TRBV6-5 and TRBJ1-2; 7 bases agree with TRBD1. The CDR3 extends over 16 amino acids. The J segment lost 1 base and the V segment lost 6 bases, leaving 11 bases of the junction unmatched. Germline CDR1 reads MNHEY; CDR2 reads SVGAGI. The CDR3 DNA sequence: TGTGCCAGCAGAACAGGACAGGCCCCTCGTAACTATGGCTACACCTTC. Translation gives CASRTGQAPRNYGYTF.

This clonotype occurred a few times. V and J are TRBV5-6 and TRBJ2-2; D ambiguous. Germline CDR1 SGHDT, CDR2 YYEEEE. The CDR3 spans 14 residues. Trimming pared 0 bases from V and 1 base from J, leaving 4 bases between. The CDR3 nucleotides are TGTGCCAGCAGCTTGGTAGAGAACACCGGGGAGCTGTTTTTT. Its protein is CASSLVENTGELFF. The entire variable domain, with the rest obtained from reference TRBV5-6 and TRBJ2-2, is as follows: DAGVTQSPTHLIKTRGQQVTLRCSPKSGHDTVSWYQQALGQGPQFIFQYYEEEERQRGNFPDRFSGHQFPNYSSELNVNALLLGDSALYLCASSLVENTGELFFGEGSRLTVL.

The chain combines TRBV16 with TRBJ2-1, with TRBD2 as a possible D gene (6 bases). CDR1 and CDR2 from the germline V gene are KGHSY and FQNENV. The V and J ends lost 0 bases and 6 bases respectively, with 15 bases between them. The CDR3 consists of 16 residues. The CDR3 DNA reads TGTGCCAGCAGCCAATCGACTAGTAGGGTGTCCAATGAGCAGTTCTTC. Its translation is CASSQSTSRVSNEQFF. The full variable domain, its missing parts supplied by reference TRBV16 and TRBJ2-1, is GEEVAQTPKHLVRGEGQKAKLYCAPIKGHSYVFWYQQVLKNEFKFLISFQNENVFDETGMPKERFSAKCLPNSPCSLEIQATKLEDSAVYFCASSQSTSRVSNEQFFGPGTRLTVL.

The J gene is TRBJ1-1, the V gene TRBV7-3, with 10 bases aligning to TRBD1. The germline gives CDR1 SGHTA, CDR2 FQGTGA. After removal of 4 bases from V and 8 bases from J, the junction contained 16 bases not matched to a gene. This CDR3 is built from 17 residues. In DNA, the CDR3 is TGTGCCAGCAGCTCTCTGGGACAGGGGTATCGGCCGCCCGAAGCTTTCTTT. It yields the protein CASSSLGQGYRPPEAFF.

In this sample, this clonotype turned up once. Sequence at one end of the junction differs from germline and may be a read error. The rearrangement joins TRBV5-1 to TRBJ2-1; the D is unclear. The V gene's germline CDR1 is SGHRS and CDR2 YFSETQ. The CDR3 is made up of 15 amino acids. CDR3 in amino acids: CASSFWGLRDNEQFF. Written as DNA, the CDR3 is TGTGCCAGCAGCTTCTGGGGTCTCCGGGACAATGAGCAGTTCTTC. The variable domain in full, completed from reference TRBV5-1 and TRBJ2-1, reads KAGVTQTPRYLIKTRGQQVTLSCSPISGHRSVSWYQQTPGQGLQFLFEYFSETQRNKGNFPGRFSGRQFSNSRSEMNVSTLELGDSALYLCASSFWGLRDNEQFFGPGTRLTVL.

The CDR3 bases are TGTGCCAGCGGGCGACAGGGGGCTGAAGAGACCCAGTACTTC. As protein: CASGRQGAEETQYF. The chain carries TRBV5-6 and TRBJ2-5; 10 positions match TRBD1. V was clipped by 7 bases and J by 3 bases; unmatched bases: 6. CDR1 and CDR2 from the germline V gene are SGHDT and YYEEEE. This CDR3 is built from 14 residues.

The chain links TRBV6-5 to TRBJ2-7; D unresolved. This CDR3 comprises 15 residues. Germline loops: CDR1 MNHEY, CDR2 SVGAGI. V was trimmed by 6 bases and J by 0 bases, leaving 15 bases between them. The CDR3: CASSVGRAPSYEQYF. DNA for the CDR3: TGTGCCAGCAGCGTTGGTAGGGCCCCCTCCTACGAGCAGTACTTC.

The chain carries TRBV29-1 and TRBJ2-3; TRBD1 agrees at 8 bases. Germline-derived CDR1 and CDR2 are SQVTM and ANQGSEA. V shed 6 bases, J shed 2 bases, and the junction held 7 bases outside the gene matches. The CDR3 spans 14 residues. The CDR3 DNA follows: TGCAGCGTGCGACAGGGGACCAACACAGATACGCAGTATTTT. Its protein product is CSVRQGTNTDTQYF.

This clonotype has only a few counts. This may arise from a read error, as a much more abundant clone is one base away. The chain recombines TRBV9 with TRBJ1-2; no clear D gene. This CDR3 is built from 12 residues. The V end was cut by 1 base, the J end by 3 bases, with 4 bases between. Germline CDR1 SGDLS, CDR2 YYNGEE. Here the CDR3 DNA reads TGTGCCAGCAGCGTAATGGACTATGGCTACACCTTC. The encoded protein is CASSVMDYGYTF.